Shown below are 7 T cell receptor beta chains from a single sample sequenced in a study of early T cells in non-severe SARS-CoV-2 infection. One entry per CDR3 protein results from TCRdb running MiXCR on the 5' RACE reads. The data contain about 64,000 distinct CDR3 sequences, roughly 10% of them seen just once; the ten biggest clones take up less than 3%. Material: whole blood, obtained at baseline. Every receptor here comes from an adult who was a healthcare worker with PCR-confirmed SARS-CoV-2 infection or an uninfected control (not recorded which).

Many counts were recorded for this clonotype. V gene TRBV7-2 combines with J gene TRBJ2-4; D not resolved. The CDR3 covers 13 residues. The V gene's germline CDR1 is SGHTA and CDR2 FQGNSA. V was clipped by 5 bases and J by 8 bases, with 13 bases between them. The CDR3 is CASSQSLRDIQYF. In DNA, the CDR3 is TGTGCCAGCAGCCAGTCTCTTAGAGACATTCAGTACTTC. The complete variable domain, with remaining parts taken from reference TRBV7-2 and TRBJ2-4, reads GAGVSQSPSNKVTEKGKDVELRCDPISGHTALYWYRQSLGQGLEFLIYFQGNSAPDKSGLPSDRFSAERTGGSVSTLTIQRTQQEDSAVYLCASSQSLRDIQYFGAGTRLSVL.

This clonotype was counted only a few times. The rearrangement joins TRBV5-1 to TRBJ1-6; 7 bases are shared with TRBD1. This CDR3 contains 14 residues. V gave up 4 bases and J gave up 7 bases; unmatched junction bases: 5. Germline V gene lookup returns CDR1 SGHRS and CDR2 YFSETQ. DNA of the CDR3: TGCGCCAGCAGCCAGGGACAGTCCAATTCACCCCTCCACTTT. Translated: CASSQGQSNSPLHF.

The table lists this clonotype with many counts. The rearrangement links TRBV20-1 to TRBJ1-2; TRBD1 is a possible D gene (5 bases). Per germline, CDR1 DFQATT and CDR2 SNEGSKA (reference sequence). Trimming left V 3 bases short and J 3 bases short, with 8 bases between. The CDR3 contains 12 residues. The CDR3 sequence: CSASDRDYGYTF. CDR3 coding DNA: TGCAGTGCTAGTGACAGAGACTATGGCTACACCTTC.

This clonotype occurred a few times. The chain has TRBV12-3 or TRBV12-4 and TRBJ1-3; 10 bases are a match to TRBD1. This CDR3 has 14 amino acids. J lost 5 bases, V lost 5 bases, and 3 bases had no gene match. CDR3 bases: TGTGCCAGCAGTCGACAGGGGGCTAGAAACACCATATATTTT. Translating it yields CASSRQGARNTIYF.

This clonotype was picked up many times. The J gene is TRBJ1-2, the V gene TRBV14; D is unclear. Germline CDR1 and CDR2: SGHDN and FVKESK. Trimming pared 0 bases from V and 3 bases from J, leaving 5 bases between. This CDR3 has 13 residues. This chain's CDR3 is CASSQEHHYGYTF. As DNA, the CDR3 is TGTGCCAGCAGCCAAGAACACCACTATGGCTACACCTTC. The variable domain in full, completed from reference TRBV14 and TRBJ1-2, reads EAGVTQFPSHSVIEKGQTVTLRCDPISGHDNLYWYRRVMGKEIKFLLHFVKESKQDESGMPNNRFLAERTGGTYSTLKVQPAELEDSGVYFCASSQEHHYGYTFGSGTRLTVV.

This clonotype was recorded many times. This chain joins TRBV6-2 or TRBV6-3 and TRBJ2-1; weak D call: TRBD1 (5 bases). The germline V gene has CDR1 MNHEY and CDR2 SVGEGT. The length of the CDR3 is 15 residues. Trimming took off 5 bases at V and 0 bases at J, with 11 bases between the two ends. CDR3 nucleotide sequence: TGTGCCAGCAGTACCCACAGGAGCTCCTACAATGAGCAGTTCTTC. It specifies CASSTHRSSYNEQFF.

The CDR3 coding sequence is TGTGCCAGCAGCTCACCTCCAGGGGGCTATGGCTACACCTTC. Protein: CASSSPPGGYGYTF. V is TRBV5-4 and J is TRBJ1-2, with TRBD1 matching 7 bases. CDR1 is SGHNT, CDR2 YYREEE, per germline (reference sequence). V lost 3 bases to trimming and J lost 4 bases; unmatched junction nucleotides: 6. The CDR3 consists of 14 residues.